This entry lists 11 T cell receptor beta chains sequenced from one sample in a study of regulatory T cells in long-lasting Graves disease. Arm-PCR of CDR3 regions with iRepertoire HTBI primers generated TCR beta libraries. TCRdb passed the multiplex PCR reads through MiXCR, listing each CDR3 protein once. The data hold about 470,000 distinct CDR3 sequences, with under 15% observed a single time. Time point given: newly diagnosed GD, antithyroid drugs for less than 3 months. Extracted RNA from PBMCs served as the source of the TCR library. These data also formed part of another study, on T cells in Graves' hyperthyroidism and ophthalmopathy.

This specimen was peripheral blood mononuclear cells (PBMCs), taken at new diagnosis, from a patient treated with antithyroid drugs. These receptors originate from a woman aged 25-40 years with Graves disease.

This clonotype was seen a few times. The chain couples TRBV24-1 to TRBJ2-3; 7 bases line up with TRBD1. With V trimmed by 5 bases and J by 3 bases, 10 bases remained unmatched. The CDR3 covers 16 residues. Germline V lookup: CDR1 KGHDR, CDR2 SFDVKD. CDR3 residues: CATSGDETGETDTQYF. CDR3 nucleotides: TGTGCCACCAGTGGGGATGAAACAGGGGAGACAGATACGCAGTATTTT.

This clonotype was picked up one time. V is TRBV19 and J is TRBJ2-1; D is perhaps TRBD1 (6 bases). CDR3 size: 14 residues. Germline CDR1 reads LNHDA; CDR2 reads SQIVND (reference sequence). Trimming left V 4 bases short and J 6 bases short, with 13 bases between. The DNA for the CDR3 is TGTGCCAGTAGTACCCGGATAGGGGGCAATGAGCAGTTCTTC. It yields the protein CASSTRIGGNEQFF.

The chain carries TRBV29-1 and TRBJ2-7; a possible D gene is TRBD1 (6 bases). With 5 bases removed from V and 1 base from J, the gap between germline ends came to 6 bases. The CDR3 consists of 11 residues. Per the germline V gene, CDR1 is SQVTM and CDR2 is ANQGSEA. DNA for the CDR3: TGCAGCGTTACAGGGTCCTACGAGCAGTACTTC. Protein sequence: CSVTGSYEQYF.

This clonotype has at least ten counts. The chain carries TRBV7-8 and TRBJ2-1; D is ambiguous. Trimming left V 5 bases short and J 8 bases short, with 19 bases between. Germline-derived CDR1 and CDR2 are SGHVS and FQNEAQ. CDR3 size: 15 residues. The CDR3 reads CASSPIRTLIDEQFF. In nucleotides, the CDR3 is TGTGCCAGCAGCCCCATTAGGACCCTAATCGATGAGCAGTTCTTC.

The chain carries TRBV7-3 and TRBJ1-3; D is undetermined. Trimming took off 3 bases at V and 7 bases at J, with 10 bases between the two ends. Germline CDR1 and CDR2: SGHTA and FQGTGA. The CDR3 consists of 13 residues. The CDR3 DNA follows: TGTGCCAGCAGCTTTGGCCCCGGGAACACCATATATTTT. Translation: CASSFGPGNTIYF.

At least ten counts were recorded for this clonotype. The J gene is TRBJ1-1, the V gene TRBV3-1; no reliable D call. This CDR3 is built from 15 residues. V was clipped by 3 bases and J by 1 base, with 12 bases between them. Looked up from germline, CDR1 is LGHDT and CDR2 is YNNKEL (reference sequence). The CDR3 DNA reads TGTGCCAGCAGCCAGGGCCGGGCCGGGAACACTGAAGCTTTCTTT. Its translation: CASSQGRAGNTEAFF. Complete variable domain (other parts from reference TRBV3-1 and TRBJ1-1): DTAVSQTPKYLVTQMGNDKSIKCEQNLGHDTMYWYKQDSKKFLKIMFSYNNKELIINETVPNRFSPKSPDKAHLNLHINSLELGDSAVYFCASSQGRAGNTEAFFGQGTRLTVV.

This clonotype was counted many times. The chain uses TRBV24-1 and TRBJ2-1; tentatively, D is TRBD2 (6 bases). Germline CDR1 is KGHDR and CDR2 is SFDVKD. This CDR3 has 16 amino acids. The germline V and J ends were trimmed by 4 bases and 0 bases, with 12 bases remaining between them. CDR3: CATSDHSGSSYNEQFF. CDR3 bases: TGTGCCACCAGTGACCATAGCGGAAGCTCCTACAATGAGCAGTTCTTC.

This clonotype was seen only a few times. The chain employs TRBV27 and TRBJ2-7; D remains ambiguous. CDR1 and CDR2 from the germline V gene are MNHEY and SMNVEV (reference sequence). The CDR3 sequence is 17 residues long. The germline V and J ends were trimmed by 5 bases and 2 bases, with 22 bases remaining between them. The CDR3 sequence is CASSPNPPRWVAYEQYF. The CDR3 nucleotides are TGTGCCAGCAGTCCCAACCCCCCTCGGTGGGTTGCCTACGAGCAGTACTTC.

There are a few counts of this clonotype. The conserved closing phenylalanine or tryptophan is absent in this CDR3, likely reflecting a read error. This rearrangement joins TRBV2 to TRBJ2-4; 10 bases match TRBD1. This CDR3 has 16 residues. V shed 4 bases, J shed 0 bases, and the junction held 3 bases outside the gene matches. CDR1 SNHLY and CDR2 FYNNEI come from the germline V gene. Written as DNA, the CDR3 is TGTGCCAGCAGTGCGGGACAGGGGCTAGCCAAAAACATTCAGTACTGC. It yields the protein CASSAGQGLAKNIQYC.

The sample holds many counts of this clonotype. The chain uses TRBV28 and TRBJ2-1, with TRBD2 matching over 11 bases. After removal of 1 base from V and 12 bases from J, the junction contained 8 bases not matched to a gene. This CDR3 is built from 15 residues. Germline V lookup: CDR1 MDHEN, CDR2 SYDVKM. The CDR3 loop is CASSLSTSGKVGQFF. The CDR3 nucleotides read TGTGCCAGCAGTTTATCGACTAGCGGGAAGGTCGGGCAGTTCTTC.

This clonotype appeared a few times. The chain carries TRBV9 and TRBJ2-1; the D call may be TRBD1 or TRBD2 (5 bases each). CDR1 is SGDLS and CDR2 is YYNGEE in the germline V gene. The CDR3 has 13 residues. Deletions cut 5 bases from V and 12 bases from J, with 18 bases between. This chain's CDR3 is CASRGPIDSRQFF. CDR3 DNA: TGTGCCAGCAGGGGACCGATCGACTCTCGGCAGTTCTTC.